This TCR beta chain was recorded in a study of T cell repertoires in cytomegalovirus infection (dated by TCRdb to between 2018 and 2021). Looking at the study overall: Because public TCR beta signatures pointed to carriage of CMV infection together with the matching HLA type, the HLA type of each donor mattered for the analysis. The paper as a whole reports these results and caveats: The ex vivo response was dominated by HLA-C-restricted CMV-specific TCR beta clonotypes, and the single most frequent clonotype in two of eight donors was supplied by these HLA-C-restricted clonotypes. Carriers of CMV infection plus the relevant HLA type were discriminated by the cumulative frequency of public TCR beta family members in the study cohort and in an independent roughly 380-donor cohort.

At least ten counts were recorded for this clonotype. Its antigen target is currently unknown. Base qualities were left out, and no much larger clone turns up one base away. The CDR3 runs 13 residues from the cysteine to the phenylalanine. Solely the CDR3 DNA is kept, with 39 bases framed from the first base. V loses 2 bases of germline sequence and J loses 9 bases, and the interval between the two ends is 11 bases. The instrument given in TCRdb is Illumina HiSeq 1500. The public sequencing data were trimmed at Q25 with fastp and processed into clonotypes with MiXCR by TCRdb, which kept only in-frame beta chains. For every CDR3 protein sequence, its rows merge into one entry that carries the most common genes and DNA. Across this sample there are around 190,000 distinct CDR3 sequences, with about 15% seen only once. The ten largest clones capture 27% of the sample.

The sequence was obtained from a human donor in good health (CMV status not recorded). Some clones in this sample may be carry-over from other donors' samples. The V and J genes are TRBV12-3 or TRBV12-4 and TRBJ1-5; the D gene is unclear. The sample comprised PBMCs. Here the CDR3 is given as CASSLSAGVPQHF. The nucleotide sequence reads TGTGCCAGCAGTTTATCGGCTGGGGTGCCCCAGCATTTT.